This T cell receptor beta chain was observed in a study of regulatory T cells in long-lasting Graves disease. At least ten counts were recorded for this clonotype. Building of the TCR beta libraries involved iRepertoire HTBI primers and Arm-PCR of CDR3 regions. In TCRdb, the multiplex PCR reads were re-called with MiXCR into one record per CDR3 protein. The sample holds hundreds of thousands of distinct CDR3 sequences, approximately 16% seen once. The CDR3 covers 14 residues. V dropped 7 bases and J dropped 5 bases, with 14 bases sitting between them. From germline, CDR1 is KGHDR and CDR2 SFDVKD. As for time point: newly diagnosed GD, antithyroid drugs for less than 3 months. Isolated PBMC RNA provided the starting material for the TCR library. The sample also formed part of further work on T cells in Graves' hyperthyroidism and ophthalmopathy.

The source material was peripheral blood mononuclear cells (PBMCs), sampled at new diagnosis, from a patient treated with antithyroid drugs. The V gene is TRBV24-1, the J gene TRBJ2-1, with D possibly TRBD2 on 6 matching bases. The clonotype was recovered from a woman in her forties with Graves disease. For the CDR3, the DNA is TGTGCCACCAGAGACCGGGGGATAAACAATGAGCAGTTCTTC. It encodes CATRDRGINNEQFF.